The 22 T cell receptor beta chains in this list originate from one sample, sequenced in a study of blood T cell repertoires in COVID-19. TCRdb's copy holds only in-frame clones and misses some; the assay was immunoSEQ multiplex PCR. This table has about 400,000 clones, 80% to 90% appearing once. Sequenced material: peripheral blood. Source of these receptors: a woman aged 60 to 75 with COVID-19, enrolled during active disease.

V usage is TRBV2 and J usage is TRBJ1-6; 7 nucleotides line up with TRBD1. The CDR3 covers 14 residues. Germline lookup yields CDR1 SNHLY and CDR2 FYNNEI. The J segment lost 10 bases and the V segment lost 7 bases, leaving 10 bases of the junction unmatched. CDR3 amino acids: CASIRDSTGSPLHF. The CDR3 DNA reads TGTGCCAGCATCAGGGACAGCACAGGGTCACCCCTCCACTTT. Complete variable domain (other parts from reference TRBV2 and TRBJ1-6): EPEVTQTPSHQVTQMGQEVILRCVPISNHLYFYWYRQILGQKVEFLVSFYNNEISEKSEIFDDQFSVERPDGSNFTLKIRSTKLEDSAMYFCASIRDSTGSPLHFGNGTRLTVT.

The gene calls are TRBV6-2 or TRBV6-3 and TRBJ2-7, with 10 positions matching TRBD1. From germline, CDR1 is MNHEY and CDR2 SVGEGT. The CDR3 is made up of 17 amino acids. V was pared by 5 bases and J by 7 bases, with 17 bases of the junction left unmatched. DNA for the CDR3: TGTGCCAGCAGTGTCATGACGGGACAGGGGTTTGTTGGGGAGCAGTACTTC. Its translation is CASSVMTGQGFVGEQYF.

The chain uses TRBV13 and TRBJ1-1; tentatively, D is TRBD1 (6 bases). The V end was cut by 1 base, the J end by 10 bases, with 10 bases between. The V gene's germline CDR1 is PRHDT and CDR2 FYEKMQ (reference sequence). This CDR3 region has 12 residues. The CDR3 coding sequence is TGTGCCAGCAGCTTAGAGCAGGGGACAGCTTTCTTT. It codes for CASSLEQGTAFF.

The chain joins TRBV2 to TRBJ1-2, with 9 bases aligning to TRBD1. The CDR3 is made up of 15 amino acids. The V and J ends lost 8 bases and 4 bases, in that order; junction bases with no gene match: 11. Germline CDR1 reads SNHLY; CDR2 reads FYNNEI. Here the CDR3 DNA reads TGTGCCAGCTTCACTCCGGGACAGGGTGGCTATGGCTACACCTTC. Translating it yields CASFTPGQGGYGYTF.

J is TRBJ2-3 and V is TRBV6-2 or TRBV6-3, with D maybe TRBD1 (6 bases). V lost 0 bases to trimming and J lost 3 bases, with 10 bases between them. Germline assignment: CDR1 MNHEY and CDR2 SVGEGT. The CDR3 is made up of 15 amino acids. The CDR3 spells CASSYSGQGTDTQYF. The CDR3 nucleotides are TGTGCCAGCAGTTACTCCGGCCAGGGGACAGATACGCAGTATTTT.

This clone is a singleton in its sample. The chain couples TRBV5-1 to TRBJ2-2; no firm D call. This CDR3 has 15 amino acids. The germline gives CDR1 SGHRS, CDR2 YFSETQ. With 0 bases removed from V and 2 bases from J, the gap between germline ends came to 8 bases. The CDR3 loop is CASSLEASNTGELFF. In nucleotides, the CDR3 is TGCGCCAGCAGCTTGGAAGCTTCAAACACCGGGGAGCTGTTTTTT.

The J gene is TRBJ2-3, the V gene TRBV4-2; TRBD2 aligns across 8 bases. V trimming: 4 bases; J trimming: 0 bases; junction bases outside the gene matches: 3. The germline gives CDR1 LGHNA, CDR2 YNFKEQ. The CDR3 is made up of 15 amino acids. The CDR3 loop reads CASSLAGGSTDTQYF. CDR3 in DNA: TGTGCCAGCAGCCTCGCGGGGGGCAGCACAGATACGCAGTATTTT.

The V call is TRBV5-1, the J call TRBJ1-2, with D perhaps matching TRBD1 (5 bases). The V end was cut by 3 bases, the J end by 4 bases, with 13 bases between. The CDR3 loop spans 14 amino acids. The germline V gene has CDR1 SGHRS and CDR2 YFSETQ. The DNA for the CDR3 is TGCGCCAGCAGCTCGGAACCGACAGTCTATGGCTACACCTTC. Its protein product is CASSSEPTVYGYTF.

The chain recombines TRBV5-1 with TRBJ2-7; TRBD1 matches 10 bases. The CDR3 is made up of 16 amino acids. The J segment lost 3 bases and the V segment lost 4 bases, leaving 10 bases of the junction unmatched. CDR1 and CDR2 (germline): SGHRS, YFSETQ. CDR3 DNA: TGCGCCAGCAGCCCCACCCCGGACAGGGGGGACTACGAGCAGTACTTC. Translation gives CASSPTPDRGDYEQYF. Variable domain in full (rest from reference TRBV5-1 and TRBJ2-7): KAGVTQTPRYLIKTRGQQVTLSCSPISGHRSVSWYQQTPGQGLQFLFEYFSETQRNKGNFPGRFSGRQFSNSRSEMNVSTLELGDSALYLCASSPTPDRGDYEQYFGPGTRLTVT.

This clone was seen only a few times. V usage is TRBV7-2 and J usage is TRBJ1-2, with a tentative D call TRBD1 (6 bases). CDR1 and CDR2 (germline): SGHTA, FQGNSA. The CDR3 is 14 amino acids. Trimming removed 3 bases at V and 2 bases at J, with 10 bases between. CDR3 nucleotides: TGTGCCAGCAGCTTTACCCAGGGGAACTATGGCTACACCTTC. Translated: CASSFTQGNYGYTF.

This chain joins TRBV2 and TRBJ2-7, with D possibly being TRBD1 (6 bases). This CDR3 is 13 amino acids long. Looked up from germline, CDR1 is SNHLY and CDR2 is FYNNEI. V dropped 6 bases and J dropped 3 bases, with 12 bases sitting between them. For the CDR3, the DNA is TGTGCCAGCAGGCCCACAGGGTTCTACGAGCAGTACTTC. Its protein product is CASRPTGFYEQYF.

The chain couples TRBV4-3 to TRBJ1-2; TRBD1 agrees at 10 bases. With V trimmed by 2 bases and J by 8 bases, 5 bases remained unmatched. CDR3 length: 14 amino acids. The germline V gene has CDR1 LGHNA and CDR2 YSLEER. CDR3 protein: CASSQWGTGEGYTF. CDR3 DNA sequence: TGCGCCAGCAGCCAATGGGGGACAGGGGAAGGCTACACCTTC.

This rearrangement joins TRBV5-4 to TRBJ2-5; D may be TRBD2 (5 bases). Germline CDR1 SGHNT, CDR2 YYREEE (reference sequence). Trimming cost V 0 bases and J 6 bases, with 9 bases left between them. The CDR3 is 13 amino acids. The DNA for the CDR3 is TGTGCCAGCAGCTTGGTGTCTAGCCAGACCCAGTACTTC. Translating gives CASSLVSSQTQYF. The whole variable domain, filled in from reference TRBV5-4 and TRBJ2-5, reads ETGVTQSPTHLIKTRGQQVTLRCSSQSGHNTVSWYQQALGQGPQFIFQYYREEENGRGNFPPRFSGLQFPNYSSELNVNALELDDSALYLCASSLVSSQTQYFGPGTRLLVL.

This clone was picked up many times. V is TRBV28 and J is TRBJ1-2, with D unresolved. This CDR3 spans 15 amino acids. The germline V gene has CDR1 MDHEN and CDR2 SYDVKM. Trimming took off 2 bases at V and 4 bases at J, with 14 bases between the two ends. The CDR3 coding sequence is TGTGCCAGCAGTTTAGAAAACTCCGACATCTATGGCTACACCTTC. Translating it yields CASSLENSDIYGYTF.

This clone was observed a single time. This sequence joins TRBV20-1 and TRBJ2-7; D is perhaps TRBD2 (6 bases). Germline CDR1 is DFQATT and CDR2 is SNEGSKA (reference sequence). Trimming removed 3 bases at V and 7 bases at J, with 10 bases between. The CDR3 has 11 residues. The CDR3 reads CSARDYQEQYF. The CDR3 nucleotides are TGCAGTGCTAGGGACTACCAAGAGCAGTACTTC.

V is TRBV5-1 and J is TRBJ1-2, with D possibly TRBD1 on 5 matching bases. CDR1 and CDR2 (germline): SGHRS, YFSETQ. The CDR3 runs to 16 residues. V lost 1 base to trimming and J lost 4 bases, with 17 bases between them. CDR3 amino acids: CASSLIGARLGYGYTF. CDR3 nucleotides: TGCGCCAGCAGCTTGATTGGGGCCCGCCTGGGCTATGGCTACACCTTC.

This clone was observed a handful of times. The chain links TRBV19 to TRBJ1-6; D unresolved. The CDR3 is made up of 14 amino acids. V was cut by 10 bases and J by 5 bases, with 15 bases left in between. Germline loops: CDR1 LNHDA, CDR2 SQIVND (reference sequence). The CDR3 DNA reads TGTGCCACCCGCGGGGTACGTGATAATTCACCCCTCCACTTT. This translates into CATRGVRDNSPLHF.

The chain carries TRBV4-1 and TRBJ1-2; TRBD1 matches 12 bases. Germline values: CDR1 MGHRA, CDR2 YSYEKL. V shed 3 bases, J shed 8 bases, and the junction held 13 bases outside the gene matches. This CDR3 is built from 17 residues. CDR3 residues: CASSHLGGDRGRTGYTF. The CDR3 bases are TGCGCCAGCAGCCATCTTGGGGGGGACAGGGGGCGAACGGGCTACACCTTC.

The CDR3 nucleotides are TGTGCCAGCAGCCCGGACAGGGACTGGTTACAAGAGACCCAGTACTTC. It yields the protein CASSPDRDWLQETQYF. This chain connects TRBV5-6 to TRBJ2-5; 8 positions agree with TRBD1. The CDR3 length is 16 residues. CDR1 is SGHDT and CDR2 is YYEEEE in the germline V gene. J lost 2 bases, V lost 4 bases, and 10 bases had no gene match.

This clone was picked up one time. The chain recombines TRBV14 with TRBJ1-6; possibly TRBD1 for D (5 bases). Germline CDR1 reads SGHDN; CDR2 reads FVKESK. V was cut by 0 bases and J by 0 bases, with 21 bases left in between. This CDR3 is built from 21 residues. The DNA for the CDR3 is TGTGCCAGCAGCCAAGACAAGGGTAGGGGATCGCATCGCTCCTATAATTCACCCCTCCACTTT. Its protein product is CASSQDKGRGSHRSYNSPLHF.

The CDR3 nucleotides read TGTGCCAGCAGTTCCGGACAGGGTTACACCGGGGAGCTGTTTTTT. Protein sequence: CASSSGQGYTGELFF. The chain has TRBV6-5 and TRBJ2-2, with 8 bases aligning to TRBD1. V gave up 4 bases and J gave up 3 bases; unmatched junction bases: 4. CDR1 and CDR2 (germline): MNHEY, SVGAGI. The length of the CDR3 is 15 residues.

This clone was recorded a few times. The chain recombines TRBV3-1 (or the pseudogene TRBV3-2) with TRBJ2-4; perhaps TRBD1 as D (6 bases). V gave up 5 bases and J gave up 9 bases, with 14 bases separating them. CDR3 length: 13 amino acids. Germline V gene sequence: CDR1 LGHDT, CDR2 YNNKEL (reference sequence). CDR3 sequence (DNA): TGTGCCAGCAGCTCGTCGACAGGCGGCATTCAGTACTTC. Protein product: CASSSSTGGIQYF.